These T cell receptor beta chains were read from a single sample in a study of memory CD4+ T cells and cytomegalovirus serostatus. Sequenced by immunoSEQ multiplex PCR; TCRdb stores in-frame clones only, minus some. The repertoire includes around 50,000 clones, 78% of them detected once, and roughly 0.61% sits in the top ten. Sequencing was performed on memory CD4+ T cells from blood. These receptors were collected from an adult in good health and CMV-seronegative. The CDR3 runs from the conserved cysteine through the conserved F or W. D genes are given only for firm matches. Some rows have no size entry. The others give once, few or many, or a class for an expanded clone.

V: TRBV5-4
D: TRBD2
J: TRBJ2-1
size: few
CDR3: CASIGRANEQFF
DNA: TGTGCCAGCATAGGGAGGGCCAATGAGCAGTTCTTC

V: TRBV19
D: TRBD1
J: TRBJ1-5
size: once
CDR3: CAPKADRGRSNQPQHF
DNA: TGTGCCCCAAAGGCGGACAGGGGGCGAAGCAATCAGCCCCAGCATTTT

V: TRBV6-1
D: NA
J: TRBJ1-5
size: NA
CDR3: CASSVYRVSNQPQHF
DNA: TGTGCCAGCAGTGTCTACAGGGTTAGCAATCAGCCCCAGCATTTT

V: TRBV2
D: TRBD2
J: TRBJ2-1
size: NA
CDR3: CASSEASGGYYNEQFF
DNA: TGTGCCAGCAGTGAAGCCTCGGGAGGATACTACAATGAGCAGTTCTTC

V: TRBV7-9
D: NA
J: TRBJ2-7
size: NA
CDR3: CASSDRKMASYEQYF
DNA: TGTGCCAGCAGCGACAGGAAAATGGCGTCCTACGAGCAGTACTTC

V: TRBV6-1
D: TRBD1
J: TRBJ2-1
size: NA
CDR3: CASSGRPGQGSYNEQFF
DNA: TGTGCCAGCAGTGGACGACCGGGACAGGGATCCTACAATGAGCAGTTCTTC

V: TRBV28
D: TRBD1
J: TRBJ1-1
size: NA
CDR3: CASSGQGGYAEAFF
DNA: TGTGCCAGCAGCGGACAGGGGGGGTACGCTGAAGCTTTCTTT

V: TRBV18
D: NA
J: TRBJ2-3
size: NA
CDR3: CASSPGLDSAGYF
DNA: TGTGCCAGCTCACCAGGTTTGGACAGTGCAGGGTATTTT

V: TRBV7-6
D: NA
J: TRBJ1-3
size: NA
CDR3: CASSLETRADTIYF
DNA: TGTGCCAGCAGCTTAGAGACCAGGGCGGACACCATATATTTT

V: TRBV2
D: TRBD1
J: TRBJ1-1
size: NA
CDR3: CASKDRDTEAFF
DNA: TGTGCCAGCAAGGACAGGGACACTGAAGCTTTCTTT

V: TRBV30
D: TRBD1
J: TRBJ1-2
size: few
CDR3: CAWDQTGRSGVGYTF
DNA: TGTGCCTGGGACCAGACAGGGAGATCCGGCGTAGGCTACACCTTC

V: TRBV28
D: NA
J: TRBJ1-5
size: NA
CDR3: CASSLPGKSNQPQHF
DNA: TGTGCCAGCAGTTTACCGGGGAAGAGCAATCAGCCCCAGCATTTT

V: TRBV29-1
D: NA
J: TRBJ2-7
size: once
CDR3: CSASNGGEQYF
DNA: TGCAGCGCCTCAAACGGGGGCGAGCAGTACTTC

V: TRBV29-1
D: NA
J: TRBJ1-2
size: NA
CDR3: CSVAAGVYGYTF
DNA: TGCAGCGTTGCCGCGGGAGTCTATGGCTACACCTTC

V: TRBV7-9
D: NA
J: TRBJ2-1
size: NA
CDR3: CASSFGTSDNEQFF
DNA: TGTGCCAGCAGCTTTGGGACCAGCGACAATGAGCAGTTCTTC

V: TRBV11-2
D: TRBD1
J: TRBJ1-3
size: NA
CDR3: CASSLWTGGSGNTIYF
DNA: TGTGCCAGCAGCTTATGGACAGGGGGCTCTGGAAACACCATATATTTT

V: TRBV10-3
D: TRBD1
J: TRBJ2-7
size: NA
CDR3: CAISGLRDRVAYEQYF
DNA: TGTGCCATCAGCGGACTCCGGGACAGGGTTGCCTACGAGCAGTACTTC

V: TRBV14
D: TRBD2
J: TRBJ2-1
size: NA
CDR3: CASSHNSGAGNEQFF
DNA: TGTGCCAGCAGCCACAATAGCGGGGCGGGGAATGAGCAGTTCTTC

V: TRBV20-1
D: NA
J: TRBJ2-5
size: NA
CDR3: CSPHPGETQYF
DNA: TGCAGTCCCCACCCAGGGGAGACCCAGTACTTC

V: TRBV20-1
D: NA
J: TRBJ2-5
size: NA
CDR3: CSASPAETQYF
DNA: TGCAGTGCCTCCCCGGCGGAGACCCAGTACTTC

V: TRBV9
D: TRBD1
J: TRBJ1-2
size: NA
CDR3: CASNKQGSYGYTF
DNA: TGTGCCAGCAACAAACAGGGGAGCTATGGCTACACCTTC

V: TRBV19
D: NA
J: TRBJ1-1
size: NA
CDR3: CASSMPKDRTMNTEAFF
DNA: TGTGCCAGTAGTATGCCTAAAGACAGGACAATGAACACTGAAGCTTTCTTT

V: TRBV28
D: TRBD1
J: TRBJ2-7
size: NA
CDR3: CASRATGQGGAYEQYF
DNA: TGTGCCAGCAGAGCTACTGGACAGGGGGGCGCCTACGAGCAGTACTTC